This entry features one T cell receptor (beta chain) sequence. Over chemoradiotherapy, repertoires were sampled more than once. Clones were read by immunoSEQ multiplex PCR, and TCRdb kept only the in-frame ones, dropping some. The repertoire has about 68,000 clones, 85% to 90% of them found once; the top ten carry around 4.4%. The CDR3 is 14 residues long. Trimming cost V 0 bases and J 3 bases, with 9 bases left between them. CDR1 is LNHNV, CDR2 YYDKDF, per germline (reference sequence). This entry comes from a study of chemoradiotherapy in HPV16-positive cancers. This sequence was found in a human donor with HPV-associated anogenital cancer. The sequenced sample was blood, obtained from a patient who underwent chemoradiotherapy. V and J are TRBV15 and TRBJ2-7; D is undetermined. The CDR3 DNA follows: TGTGCCACCAGCAGAGATCTCACAGTCTACGAGCAGTACTTC. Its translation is CATSRDLTVYEQYF.